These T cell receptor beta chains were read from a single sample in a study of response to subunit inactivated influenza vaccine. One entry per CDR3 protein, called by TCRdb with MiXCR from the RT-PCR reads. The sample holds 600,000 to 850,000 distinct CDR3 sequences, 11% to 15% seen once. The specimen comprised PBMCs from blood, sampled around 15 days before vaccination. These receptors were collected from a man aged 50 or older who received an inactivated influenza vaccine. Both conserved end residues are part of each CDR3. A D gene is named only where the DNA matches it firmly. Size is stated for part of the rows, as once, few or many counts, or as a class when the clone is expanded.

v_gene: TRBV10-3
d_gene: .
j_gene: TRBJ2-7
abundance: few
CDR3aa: CAISESSLTYEQYF
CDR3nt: TGTGCCATCAGTGAGTCCAGCCTGACCTACGAGCAGTACTTC

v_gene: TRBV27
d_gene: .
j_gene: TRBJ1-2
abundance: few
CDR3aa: CASSFSWSSPHGYTF
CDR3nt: TGTGCCAGCAGTTTTAGTTGGTCCTCTCCCCATGGCTACACCTTC

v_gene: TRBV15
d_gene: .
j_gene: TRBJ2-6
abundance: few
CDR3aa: CATSREAGNSGANVLTF
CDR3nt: TGTGCCACCAGCAGAGAGGCAGGGAACTCTGGGGCCAACGTCCTGACTTTC

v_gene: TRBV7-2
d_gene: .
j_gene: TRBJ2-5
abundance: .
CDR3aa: CASSRPGQTRDQYF
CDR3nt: TGTGCCAGCAGCCGTCCTGGACAAACAAGAGACCAGTACTTC

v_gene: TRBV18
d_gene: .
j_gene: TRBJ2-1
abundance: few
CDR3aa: CASSPRQNEQFF
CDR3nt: TGTGCCAGCTCACCACGACAGAATGAGCAGTTCTTC

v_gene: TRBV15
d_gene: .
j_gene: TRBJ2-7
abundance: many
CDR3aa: CATSRDRARVVSYEQYF
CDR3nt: TGTGCCACCAGCAGAGATCGGGCGAGGGTCGTTTCCTACGAGCAGTACTTC

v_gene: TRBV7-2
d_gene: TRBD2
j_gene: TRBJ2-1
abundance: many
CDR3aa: CASSLAPTSGRYNEQFF
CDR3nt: TGTGCCAGCAGCTTAGCTCCGACTAGCGGGCGGTACAATGAGCAGTTCTTC

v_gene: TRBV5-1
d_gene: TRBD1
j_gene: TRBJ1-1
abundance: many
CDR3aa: CASSLGTGETEAFF
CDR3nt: TGCGCCAGCAGCCTTGGGACAGGGGAGACTGAAGCTTTCTTT

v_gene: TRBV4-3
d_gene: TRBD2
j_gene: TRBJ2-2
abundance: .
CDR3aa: CASSQDGLAGVWHTGELFF
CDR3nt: TGCGCCAGCAGCCAAGATGGACTAGCGGGAGTTTGGCACACCGGGGAGCTGTTTTTT

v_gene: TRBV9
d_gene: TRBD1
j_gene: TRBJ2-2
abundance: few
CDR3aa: CASSVVRDRPNTGELFF
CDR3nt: TGTGCCAGCAGCGTAGTCCGGGACAGACCGAACACCGGGGAGCTGTTTTTT

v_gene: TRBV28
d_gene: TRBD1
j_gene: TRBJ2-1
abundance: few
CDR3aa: CASSLGTVLNEQFF
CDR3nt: TGTGCCAGCAGTTTAGGGACAGTTTTAAATGAGCAGTTCTTC